The clone carrying this T cell receptor (beta chain) has only a few counts. No antigen is known for it. Antigen-specific CD4+ T cells were expanded (with viral peptide pools) by the ViraFEST assay ahead of sequencing. Having been cultured for approximately ten days, the cells underwent CD4+ T cell isolation. Every well got a few million PBMC, which were grown with around 10 IU/ml IL-2 and 8.5 to 10 ug/ml peptides. The repertoire was sequenced with immunoSEQ multiplex PCR; TCRdb's copy has only in-frame clones and lacks some. The sample shows roughly 50,000 clones, around 80% of them seen only once. These data are taken from a study of vaccination effects on CD4 cells after COVID-19. For the study at large: Participants got two doses of BNT162b2 or mRNA-1273 vaccine.

Trimming took 1 base from V and 1 from J, leaving 10 bases between them. CDR3 length: 15 residues. CDR1 is MNHNY and CDR2 is SVGAGI in the germline V gene (reference sequence). Overall study findings and caveats: Convalescent patients numbered few in the study; early post-infection timepoints were missing entirely.

The origin of this receptor is a human donor who received a COVID-19 vaccine. The material sequenced was CD4+ T cells from PBMCs cultured with HCoV-229E spike peptides, taken before COVID-19 vaccination. This chain links TRBV6-6 with TRBJ1-1; D is ambiguous. The CDR3 spells CASSYYVIGNTEAFF. The CDR3 DNA follows: TGTGCCAGCAGTTACTACGTGATCGGGAACACTGAAGCTTTCTTT.